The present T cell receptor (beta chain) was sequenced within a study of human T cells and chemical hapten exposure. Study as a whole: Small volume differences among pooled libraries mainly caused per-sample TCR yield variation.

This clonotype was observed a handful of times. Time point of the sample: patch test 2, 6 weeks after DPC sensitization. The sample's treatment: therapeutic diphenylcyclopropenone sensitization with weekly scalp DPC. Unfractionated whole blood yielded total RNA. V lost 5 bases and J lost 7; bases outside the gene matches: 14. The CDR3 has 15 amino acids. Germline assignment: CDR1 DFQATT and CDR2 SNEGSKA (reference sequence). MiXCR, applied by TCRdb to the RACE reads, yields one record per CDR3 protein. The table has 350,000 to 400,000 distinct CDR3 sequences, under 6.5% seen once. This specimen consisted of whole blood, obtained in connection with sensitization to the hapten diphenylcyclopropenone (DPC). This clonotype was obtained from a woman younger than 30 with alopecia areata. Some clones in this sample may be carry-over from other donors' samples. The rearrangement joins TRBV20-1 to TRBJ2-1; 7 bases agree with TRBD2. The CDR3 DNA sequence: TGCAGTGCTCCTATTCCGAGCGGGGTGGGAAATGAGCAGTTCTTC. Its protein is CSAPIPSGVGNEQFF.